The next 20 T cell receptor beta chains were all read from a single sample in a study of T cell responses to AZD1222 COVID-19 vaccine. Repertoires were generated with immunoSEQ multiplex PCR, while TCRdb's copy carries only in-frame clones and drops some. The sample shows roughly 110,000 clones, 75% to 90% of them seen only once. This sample comprised peripheral blood, obtained on day 0 of AZD1222 vaccination. These receptors were obtained from an adult in good health.

In this sample, this clone turned up a few times. J is TRBJ2-3 and V is TRBV20-1; D possibly corresponds to TRBD1 (5 bases). The V end lost 3 bases, the J end lost 0 bases, and 16 bases lay between the germline ends. CDR1 is DFQATT and CDR2 is SNEGSKA in the germline V gene (reference sequence). The CDR3 extends over 16 amino acids. The CDR3 is CSASHGADTSTDTQYF. CDR3 nucleotide sequence: TGCAGTGCTAGTCATGGGGCGGATACTAGCACAGATACGCAGTATTTT.

This chain links TRBV6-6 with TRBJ2-7; D call uncertain. This CDR3 is built from 11 residues. Germline lookup yields CDR1 MNHNY and CDR2 SVGAGI (reference sequence). V shed 7 bases and J shed 3 bases, with 7 bases lying between them. CDR3 in DNA: TGTGCCAGCAAGGACGGCTACGAGCAGTACTTC. Amino acid sequence: CASKDGYEQYF.

The chain carries TRBV7-2 and TRBJ1-2; tentatively, D is TRBD1 (5 bases). The V gene's germline CDR1 is SGHTA and CDR2 FQGNSA. V shed 3 bases and J shed 7 bases, with 15 bases lying between them. There are 14 residues in the CDR3. CDR3 amino acids: CASSFGDAARGYTF. Written as DNA, the CDR3 is TGTGCCAGCAGCTTCGGGGACGCTGCGCGTGGCTACACCTTC.

The gene calls are TRBV7-2 and TRBJ2-7, with D perhaps being TRBD1 or TRBD2 (5 bases each). This CDR3 has 15 residues. Germline V gene lookup returns CDR1 SGHTA and CDR2 FQGNSA. V was pared by 8 bases and J by 0 bases, with 17 bases between. The DNA for the CDR3 is TGTGCCAGCGGCACATCGGGACGGAGCTCCTACGAGCAGTACTTC. This encodes CASGTSGRSSYEQYF.

V usage is TRBV7-2 and J usage is TRBJ1-6; possible D gene TRBD1, 6 bases. V dropped 8 bases and J dropped 3 bases, with 11 bases sitting between them. The CDR3 is 14 residues long. Per the germline V gene, CDR1 is SGHTA and CDR2 is FQGNSA. This CDR3 is CASGWDNYNSPLHF. In nucleotides, the CDR3 is TGTGCCAGCGGATGGGACAACTATAATTCACCCCTCCACTTT.

This chain joins TRBV9 and TRBJ1-1; tentative D call: TRBD1 (6 bases). V was shortened by 2 bases and J by 4 bases, with 18 bases between the two germline ends. Germline CDR1 is SGDLS and CDR2 is YYNGEE. The CDR3 has 16 amino acids. Written as DNA, the CDR3 is TGTGCCAGCAGCGTGGGTTCGGGGGCGCGGATCACTGAAGCTTTCTTT. Its protein product is CASSVGSGARITEAFF.

J is TRBJ2-1 and V is TRBV7-7; 9 bases line up with TRBD1. The CDR3 is 16 amino acids. The germline V gene encodes CDR1 SSHAT and CDR2 FNYEAQ (reference sequence). Trimming cost V 2 bases and J 2 bases; bases outside gene matches: 4. CDR3 region: CASSLNRDRAYNEQFF. CDR3 DNA: TGTGCCAGCAGCTTAAACCGGGACAGGGCCTACAATGAGCAGTTCTTC.

The chain uses TRBV28 and TRBJ1-5; D might be TRBD1 (5 bases). The CDR3 contains 15 residues. The germline gives CDR1 MDHEN, CDR2 SYDVKM. V dropped 3 bases and J dropped 4 bases, with 13 bases sitting between them. CDR3 DNA sequence: TGTGCCAGCAGTTTGGGGAGGGGCCCTAATCAGCCCCAGCATTTT. Its translation is CASSLGRGPNQPQHF. The full variable domain, with the rest looked up from reference TRBV28 and TRBJ1-5, is DVKVTQSSRYLVKRTGEKVFLECVQDMDHENMFWYRQDPGLGLRLIYFSYDVKMKEKGDIPEGYSVSREKKERFSLILESASTNQTSMYLCASSLGRGPNQPQHFGDGTRLSIL.

The gene calls are TRBV11-3 and TRBJ2-1, with 9 bases fitting TRBD2. This CDR3 has 17 amino acids. Germline V gene lookup returns CDR1 SGHNT and CDR2 YENEEA. Trimming removed 4 bases from V and 4 bases from J; junction bases left unmatched: 11. DNA of the CDR3: TGTGCCAGCAGCTCCGCGGGGGGGACAGCGAAGTACAATGAGCAGTTCTTC. Its protein product is CASSSAGGTAKYNEQFF.

This clone was detected only a few times. The rearrangement links TRBV14 to TRBJ1-4; 9 bases are a match to TRBD1. Germline V CDR1 and CDR2: SGHDN, FVKESK. The CDR3 contains 16 residues. V lost 4 bases, J lost 7 bases, and 10 bases stayed unmatched. This CDR3 reads CASSPHRQGVFEKLFF. CDR3 nucleotide sequence: TGTGCCAGCAGCCCCCACCGACAGGGGGTTTTTGAAAAACTGTTTTTT.

The V call is TRBV7-8, the J call TRBJ1-5; maybe TRBD1 (6 bases). Trimming took off 11 bases at V and 1 base at J, with 15 bases between the two ends. The CDR3 loop spans 14 amino acids. CDR1 and CDR2 (germline): SGHVS, FQNEAQ. This CDR3 is CASQGWGSNQPQHF. CDR3 coding DNA: TGTGCCTCTCAGGGGTGGGGGAGCAATCAGCCCCAGCATTTT.

The rearrangement joins TRBV3-1 (or the pseudogene TRBV3-2) to TRBJ2-7; 10 positions match TRBD2. The CDR3 has 15 residues. The V gene's germline CDR1 is LGHDT and CDR2 YNNKEL (reference sequence). The trim removed 5 bases at V and 6 bases at J, leaving 10 bases unmatched. This chain's CDR3 is CASSGRDTSGIEQYF. In nucleotides, the CDR3 is TGTGCCAGCAGCGGGAGGGATACTAGCGGGATCGAGCAGTACTTC.

The chain carries TRBV29-1 and TRBJ1-1; D ambiguous. CDR1 and CDR2 (germline): SQVTM, ANQGSEA. This CDR3 is built from 12 residues. V was cut by 7 bases and J by 1 base, with 10 bases left in between. The CDR3 sequence is CSATVWNTEAFF. In nucleotides, the CDR3 is TGCAGCGCGACGGTTTGGAACACTGAAGCTTTCTTT.

The rearrangement links TRBV29-1 to TRBJ2-7; 8 positions match TRBD2. After removal of 4 bases from V and 5 bases from J, the junction contained 13 bases not matched to a gene. Germline-derived CDR1 and CDR2 are SQVTM and ANQGSEA. This CDR3 has 15 residues. The CDR3 loop reads CSVGHVSGRGDEQYF. CDR3 sequence (DNA): TGCAGCGTTGGTCATGTGAGCGGGAGAGGGGACGAGCAGTACTTC.

The sample holds one count of this clone. J is TRBJ2-3 and V is TRBV4-3; D call uncertain. The CDR3 extends over 16 amino acids. Germline CDR1 is LGHNA and CDR2 is YSLEER. V gave up 0 bases and J gave up 4 bases, with 14 bases separating them. The chain's CDR3 is CASSQDLSPRADTQYF. The DNA for the CDR3 is TGCGCCAGCAGCCAAGATTTGTCTCCGAGAGCAGATACGCAGTATTTT.

This clone came up a few times. The chain couples TRBV9 to TRBJ1-1; 7 positions match TRBD1. The trim removed 4 bases at V and 8 bases at J, leaving 8 bases unmatched. In germline, CDR1 is SGDLS, CDR2 YYNGEE. This CDR3 is 13 amino acids long. The CDR3 spells CASSPMTTGEAFF. The CDR3, as DNA: TGTGCCAGCAGCCCTATGACGACAGGGGAAGCTTTCTTT.

The chain is built from TRBV18 and TRBJ2-3; 7 bases fit TRBD1. The V segment lost 5 bases and the J segment 3 bases; nucleotides outside the gene matches: 5. From germline, CDR1 is KGHSH and CDR2 LQKENI. This CDR3 contains 14 residues. CDR3 amino acids: CASSWDSATDTQYF. CDR3 nucleotides: TGTGCCAGCTCATGGGACAGTGCTACAGATACGCAGTATTTT. The variable domain in full, completed from reference TRBV18 and TRBJ2-3, reads NAGVMQNPRHLVRRRGQEARLRCSPMKGHSHVYWYRQLPEEGLKFMVYLQKENIIDESGMPKERFSAEFPKEGPSILRIQQVVRGDSAAYFCASSWDSATDTQYFGPGTRLTVL.

The chain combines TRBV11-2 with TRBJ2-7; D is tentatively TRBD1 or TRBD2 (5 bases each). CDR3 length: 13 residues. Trimming shortened V by 5 bases and J by 2 bases, and 10 bases separated the two germline ends. Germline CDR1 is SGHAT and CDR2 is FQNNGV. The CDR3 DNA is TGTGCCAGCAGCAGGGACCCCGCCTACGAGCAGTACTTC. This gives the protein CASSRDPAYEQYF.

This chain connects TRBV4-2 to TRBJ1-6; no definite D call. The ends were cut back, 0 bases at V and 13 bases at J, with 10 bases in the middle. Looked up from germline, CDR1 is LGHNA and CDR2 is YNFKEQ. The CDR3 runs 13 residues. CDR3 in DNA: TGTGCCAGCAGCCAAGAGGCCCGGCCTCCCCTCCACTTT. Its protein product is CASSQEARPPLHF.

J is TRBJ1-1 and V is TRBV6-5; tentative D call: TRBD1 (5 bases). CDR3 length equals 14 residues. V was shortened by 5 bases and J by 0 bases, with 10 bases between the two germline ends. From germline, CDR1 is MNHEY and CDR2 SVGAGI. The CDR3 loop is CASSTLGVNTEAFF. CDR3 nucleotides: TGTGCCAGCAGTACCTTAGGGGTGAACACTGAAGCTTTCTTT.